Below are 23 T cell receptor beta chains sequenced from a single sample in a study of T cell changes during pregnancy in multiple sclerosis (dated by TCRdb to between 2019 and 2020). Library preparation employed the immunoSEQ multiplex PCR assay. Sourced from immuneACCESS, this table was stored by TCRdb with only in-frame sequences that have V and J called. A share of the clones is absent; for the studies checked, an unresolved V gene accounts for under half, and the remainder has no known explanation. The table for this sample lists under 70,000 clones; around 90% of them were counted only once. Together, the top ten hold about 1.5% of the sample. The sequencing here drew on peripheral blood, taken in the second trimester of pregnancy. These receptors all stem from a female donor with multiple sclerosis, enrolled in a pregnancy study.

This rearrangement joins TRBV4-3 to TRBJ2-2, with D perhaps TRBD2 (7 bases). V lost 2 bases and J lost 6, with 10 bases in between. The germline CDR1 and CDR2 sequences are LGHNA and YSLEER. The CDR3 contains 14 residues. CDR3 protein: CASSQQGRAGELFF. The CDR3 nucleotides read TGCGCCAGCAGCCAACAGGGGAGGGCCGGGGAGCTGTTTTTT.

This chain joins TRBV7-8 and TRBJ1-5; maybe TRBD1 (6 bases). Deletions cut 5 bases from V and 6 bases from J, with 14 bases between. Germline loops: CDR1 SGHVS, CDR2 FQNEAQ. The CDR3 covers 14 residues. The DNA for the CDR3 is TGTGCCAGCAGCCGTGGGGGCGCGGGTCAGCCCCAGCATTTT. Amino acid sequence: CASSRGGAGQPQHF.

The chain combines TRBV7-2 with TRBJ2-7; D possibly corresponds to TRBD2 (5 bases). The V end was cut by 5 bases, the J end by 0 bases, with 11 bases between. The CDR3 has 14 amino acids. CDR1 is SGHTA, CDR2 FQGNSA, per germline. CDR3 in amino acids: CASSARVSSYEQYF. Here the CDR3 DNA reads TGTGCCAGCAGCGCGCGGGTAAGCTCCTACGAGCAGTACTTC.

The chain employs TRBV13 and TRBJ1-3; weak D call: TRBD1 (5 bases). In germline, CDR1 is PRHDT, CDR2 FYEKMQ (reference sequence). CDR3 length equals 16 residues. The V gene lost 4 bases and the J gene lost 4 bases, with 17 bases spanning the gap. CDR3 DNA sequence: TGTGCCAGCAGCTCCCTCAGGGTCGTGTCAGGAAACACCATATATTTT. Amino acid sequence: CASSSLRVVSGNTIYF. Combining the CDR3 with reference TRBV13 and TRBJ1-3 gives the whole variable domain AAGVIQSPRHLIKEKRETATLKCYPIPRHDTVYWYQQGPGQDPQFLISFYEKMQSDKGSIPDRFSAQQFSDYHSELNMSSLELGDSALYFCASSSLRVVSGNTIYFGEGSWLTVV.

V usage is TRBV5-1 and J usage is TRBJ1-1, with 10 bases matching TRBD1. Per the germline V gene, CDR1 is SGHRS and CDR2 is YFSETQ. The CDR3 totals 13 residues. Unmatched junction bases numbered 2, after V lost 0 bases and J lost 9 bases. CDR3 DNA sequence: TGCGCCAGCAGCTTGGAGGGACAGGGGCAAGCTTTCTTT. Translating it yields CASSLEGQGQAFF. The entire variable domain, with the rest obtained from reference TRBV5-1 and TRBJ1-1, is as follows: KAGVTQTPRYLIKTRGQQVTLSCSPISGHRSVSWYQQTPGQGLQFLFEYFSETQRNKGNFPGRFSGRQFSNSRSEMNVSTLELGDSALYLCASSLEGQGQAFFGQGTRLTVV.

CDR3: CASSLERGGPRDEQYF. CDR3 nucleotide sequence: TGTGCCAGCAGCCTAGAACGGGGGGGCCCGCGGGACGAGCAGTACTTC. The chain combines TRBV28 with TRBJ2-7, with 8 bases lining up with TRBD2. Germline V CDR1 and CDR2: MDHEN, SYDVKM. The CDR3 sequence is 16 residues long. The V gene end was trimmed by 6 bases and the J gene end by 5 bases; junction bases not matched to a gene: 15.

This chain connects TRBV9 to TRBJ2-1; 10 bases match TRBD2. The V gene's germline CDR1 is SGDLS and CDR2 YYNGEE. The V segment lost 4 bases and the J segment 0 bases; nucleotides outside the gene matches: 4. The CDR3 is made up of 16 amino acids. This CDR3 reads CASSLLAGVSYNEQFF. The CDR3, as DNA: TGTGCCAGCAGCCTCCTAGCGGGGGTCTCCTACAATGAGCAGTTCTTC.

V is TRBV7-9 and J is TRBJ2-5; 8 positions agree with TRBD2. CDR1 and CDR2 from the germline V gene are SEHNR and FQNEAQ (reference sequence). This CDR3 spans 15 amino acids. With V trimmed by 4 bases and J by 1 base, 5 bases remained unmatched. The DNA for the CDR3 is TGTGCCAGCAGCTCGGGGAGCGGGGGCCAAGAGACCCAGTACTTC. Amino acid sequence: CASSSGSGGQETQYF.

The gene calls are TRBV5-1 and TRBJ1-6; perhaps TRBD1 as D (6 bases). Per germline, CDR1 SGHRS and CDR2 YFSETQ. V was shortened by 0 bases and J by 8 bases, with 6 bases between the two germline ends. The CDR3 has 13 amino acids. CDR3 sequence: CASSLEGDSPLHF. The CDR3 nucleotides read TGCGCCAGCAGCTTGGAGGGGGATTCACCCCTCCACTTT. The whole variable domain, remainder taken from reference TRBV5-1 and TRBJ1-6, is KAGVTQTPRYLIKTRGQQVTLSCSPISGHRSVSWYQQTPGQGLQFLFEYFSETQRNKGNFPGRFSGRQFSNSRSEMNVSTLELGDSALYLCASSLEGDSPLHFGNGTRLTVT.

The CDR3 protein is CASSFDRQGKAFF. The DNA of the CDR3 is TGTGCCAGCAGCTTCGATCGGCAGGGCAAAGCTTTCTTT. J is TRBJ1-1 and V is TRBV5-4, with D perhaps matching TRBD1 (5 bases). This CDR3 region has 13 residues. Germline loops: CDR1 SGHNT, CDR2 YYREEE (reference sequence). V lost 2 bases to trimming and J lost 9 bases, with 14 bases between them.

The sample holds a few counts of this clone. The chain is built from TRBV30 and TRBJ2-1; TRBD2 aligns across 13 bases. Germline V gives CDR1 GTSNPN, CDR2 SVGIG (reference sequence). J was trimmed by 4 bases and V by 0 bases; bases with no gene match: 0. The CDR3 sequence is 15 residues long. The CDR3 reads CAWSVLAGGYNEQFF. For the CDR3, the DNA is TGTGCCTGGAGTGTACTAGCGGGGGGGTACAATGAGCAGTTCTTC.

The CDR3 coding sequence is TGCGCCAGCAGCAAAACCGGGACAGAGGATCAGCCCCAGCATTTT. Its protein product is CASSKTGTEDQPQHF. V usage is TRBV5-1 and J usage is TRBJ1-5; TRBD1 matches 7 bases. Trimming at V came to 4 bases and at J to 5 bases, leaving 9 bases not matched to a gene. Germline V gene lookup returns CDR1 SGHRS and CDR2 YFSETQ. There are 15 residues in the CDR3.

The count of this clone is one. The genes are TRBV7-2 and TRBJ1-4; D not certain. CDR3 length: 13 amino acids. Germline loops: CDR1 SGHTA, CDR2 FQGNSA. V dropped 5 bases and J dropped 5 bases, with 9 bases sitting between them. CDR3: CASSLSPNEKLFF. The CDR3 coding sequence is TGTGCCAGCAGCCTATCCCCGAATGAAAAACTGTTTTTT.

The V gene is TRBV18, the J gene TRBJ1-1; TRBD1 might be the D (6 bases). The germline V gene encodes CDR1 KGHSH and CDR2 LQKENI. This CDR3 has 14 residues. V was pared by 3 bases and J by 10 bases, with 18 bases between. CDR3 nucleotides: TGTGCCAGCTCACCCGAAAGGGGGGGGTATCGAGCTTTCTTT. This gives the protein CASSPERGGYRAFF.

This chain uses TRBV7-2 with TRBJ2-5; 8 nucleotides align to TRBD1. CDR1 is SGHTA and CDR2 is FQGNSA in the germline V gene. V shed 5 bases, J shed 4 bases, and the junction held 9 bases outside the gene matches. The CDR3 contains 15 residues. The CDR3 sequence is CASSLPDRGGETQYF. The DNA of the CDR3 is TGTGCCAGCAGCCTACCTGACAGGGGTGGAGAGACCCAGTACTTC.

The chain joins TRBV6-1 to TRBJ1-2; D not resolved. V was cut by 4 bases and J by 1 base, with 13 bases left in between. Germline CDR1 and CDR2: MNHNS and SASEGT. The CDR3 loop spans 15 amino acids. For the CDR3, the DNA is TGTGCCAGCAGTGCAGGAATGTTGGGTAACTATGGCTACACCTTC. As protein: CASSAGMLGNYGYTF.

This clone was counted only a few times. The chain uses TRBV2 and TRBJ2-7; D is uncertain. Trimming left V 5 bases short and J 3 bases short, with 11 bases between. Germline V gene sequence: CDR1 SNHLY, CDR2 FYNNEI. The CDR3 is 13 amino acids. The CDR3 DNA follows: TGTGCCAGCAGTTTGGCAGTCAACTACGAGCAGTACTTC. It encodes CASSLAVNYEQYF.

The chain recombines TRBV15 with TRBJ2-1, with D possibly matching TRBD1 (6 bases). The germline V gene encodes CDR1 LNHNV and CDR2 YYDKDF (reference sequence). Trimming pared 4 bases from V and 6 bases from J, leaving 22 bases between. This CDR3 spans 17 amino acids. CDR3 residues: CATSTLPQGLGSNEQFF. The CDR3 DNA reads TGTGCCACCAGCACCCTCCCACAGGGTTTAGGATCCAATGAGCAGTTCTTC.

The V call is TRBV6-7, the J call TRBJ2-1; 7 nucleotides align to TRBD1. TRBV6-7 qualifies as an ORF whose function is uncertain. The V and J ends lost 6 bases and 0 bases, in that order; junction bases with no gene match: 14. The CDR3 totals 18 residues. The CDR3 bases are TGTGCCAGCAGCCTCTCTTACCAGGACAGGCTCTCCTACAATGAGCAGTTCTTC. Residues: CASSLSYQDRLSYNEQFF.

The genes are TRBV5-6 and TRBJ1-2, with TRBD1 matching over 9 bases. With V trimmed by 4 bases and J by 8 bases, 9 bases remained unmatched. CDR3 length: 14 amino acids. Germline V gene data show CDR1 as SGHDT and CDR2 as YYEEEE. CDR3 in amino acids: CASSSTTGGKGYTF. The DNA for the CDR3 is TGTGCCAGCAGCAGCACGACAGGGGGAAAAGGCTACACCTTC. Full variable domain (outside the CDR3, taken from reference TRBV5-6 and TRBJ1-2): DAGVTQSPTHLIKTRGQQVTLRCSPKSGHDTVSWYQQALGQGPQFIFQYYEEEERQRGNFPDRFSGHQFPNYSSELNVNALLLGDSALYLCASSSTTGGKGYTFGSGTRLTVV.

The CDR3 is CASSVPRVSTDTQYF. The CDR3 bases are TGTGCCAGCAGCGTTCCGCGGGTTAGCACAGATACGCAGTATTTT. The rearrangement joins TRBV9 to TRBJ2-3, with D perhaps matching TRBD2 (5 bases). The CDR3 loop spans 15 amino acids. V gave up 2 bases and J gave up 0 bases, with 10 bases separating them. CDR1 is SGDLS and CDR2 is YYNGEE in the germline V gene.

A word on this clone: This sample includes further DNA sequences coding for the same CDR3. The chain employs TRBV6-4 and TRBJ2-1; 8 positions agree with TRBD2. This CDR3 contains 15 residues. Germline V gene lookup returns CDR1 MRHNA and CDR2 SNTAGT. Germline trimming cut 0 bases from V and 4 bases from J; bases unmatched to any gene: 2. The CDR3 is CASSDSAGGYNEQFF. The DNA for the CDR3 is TGTGCCAGCAGTGACTCTGCGGGGGGTTACAATGAGCAGTTCTTC.

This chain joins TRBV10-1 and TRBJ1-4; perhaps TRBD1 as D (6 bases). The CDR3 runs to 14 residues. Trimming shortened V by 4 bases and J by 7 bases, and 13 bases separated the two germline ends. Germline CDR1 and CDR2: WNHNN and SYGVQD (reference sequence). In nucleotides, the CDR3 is TGCGCCAGCAGTGGGGACATCAATGGTGAAAAACTGTTTTTT. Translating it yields CASSGDINGEKLFF.